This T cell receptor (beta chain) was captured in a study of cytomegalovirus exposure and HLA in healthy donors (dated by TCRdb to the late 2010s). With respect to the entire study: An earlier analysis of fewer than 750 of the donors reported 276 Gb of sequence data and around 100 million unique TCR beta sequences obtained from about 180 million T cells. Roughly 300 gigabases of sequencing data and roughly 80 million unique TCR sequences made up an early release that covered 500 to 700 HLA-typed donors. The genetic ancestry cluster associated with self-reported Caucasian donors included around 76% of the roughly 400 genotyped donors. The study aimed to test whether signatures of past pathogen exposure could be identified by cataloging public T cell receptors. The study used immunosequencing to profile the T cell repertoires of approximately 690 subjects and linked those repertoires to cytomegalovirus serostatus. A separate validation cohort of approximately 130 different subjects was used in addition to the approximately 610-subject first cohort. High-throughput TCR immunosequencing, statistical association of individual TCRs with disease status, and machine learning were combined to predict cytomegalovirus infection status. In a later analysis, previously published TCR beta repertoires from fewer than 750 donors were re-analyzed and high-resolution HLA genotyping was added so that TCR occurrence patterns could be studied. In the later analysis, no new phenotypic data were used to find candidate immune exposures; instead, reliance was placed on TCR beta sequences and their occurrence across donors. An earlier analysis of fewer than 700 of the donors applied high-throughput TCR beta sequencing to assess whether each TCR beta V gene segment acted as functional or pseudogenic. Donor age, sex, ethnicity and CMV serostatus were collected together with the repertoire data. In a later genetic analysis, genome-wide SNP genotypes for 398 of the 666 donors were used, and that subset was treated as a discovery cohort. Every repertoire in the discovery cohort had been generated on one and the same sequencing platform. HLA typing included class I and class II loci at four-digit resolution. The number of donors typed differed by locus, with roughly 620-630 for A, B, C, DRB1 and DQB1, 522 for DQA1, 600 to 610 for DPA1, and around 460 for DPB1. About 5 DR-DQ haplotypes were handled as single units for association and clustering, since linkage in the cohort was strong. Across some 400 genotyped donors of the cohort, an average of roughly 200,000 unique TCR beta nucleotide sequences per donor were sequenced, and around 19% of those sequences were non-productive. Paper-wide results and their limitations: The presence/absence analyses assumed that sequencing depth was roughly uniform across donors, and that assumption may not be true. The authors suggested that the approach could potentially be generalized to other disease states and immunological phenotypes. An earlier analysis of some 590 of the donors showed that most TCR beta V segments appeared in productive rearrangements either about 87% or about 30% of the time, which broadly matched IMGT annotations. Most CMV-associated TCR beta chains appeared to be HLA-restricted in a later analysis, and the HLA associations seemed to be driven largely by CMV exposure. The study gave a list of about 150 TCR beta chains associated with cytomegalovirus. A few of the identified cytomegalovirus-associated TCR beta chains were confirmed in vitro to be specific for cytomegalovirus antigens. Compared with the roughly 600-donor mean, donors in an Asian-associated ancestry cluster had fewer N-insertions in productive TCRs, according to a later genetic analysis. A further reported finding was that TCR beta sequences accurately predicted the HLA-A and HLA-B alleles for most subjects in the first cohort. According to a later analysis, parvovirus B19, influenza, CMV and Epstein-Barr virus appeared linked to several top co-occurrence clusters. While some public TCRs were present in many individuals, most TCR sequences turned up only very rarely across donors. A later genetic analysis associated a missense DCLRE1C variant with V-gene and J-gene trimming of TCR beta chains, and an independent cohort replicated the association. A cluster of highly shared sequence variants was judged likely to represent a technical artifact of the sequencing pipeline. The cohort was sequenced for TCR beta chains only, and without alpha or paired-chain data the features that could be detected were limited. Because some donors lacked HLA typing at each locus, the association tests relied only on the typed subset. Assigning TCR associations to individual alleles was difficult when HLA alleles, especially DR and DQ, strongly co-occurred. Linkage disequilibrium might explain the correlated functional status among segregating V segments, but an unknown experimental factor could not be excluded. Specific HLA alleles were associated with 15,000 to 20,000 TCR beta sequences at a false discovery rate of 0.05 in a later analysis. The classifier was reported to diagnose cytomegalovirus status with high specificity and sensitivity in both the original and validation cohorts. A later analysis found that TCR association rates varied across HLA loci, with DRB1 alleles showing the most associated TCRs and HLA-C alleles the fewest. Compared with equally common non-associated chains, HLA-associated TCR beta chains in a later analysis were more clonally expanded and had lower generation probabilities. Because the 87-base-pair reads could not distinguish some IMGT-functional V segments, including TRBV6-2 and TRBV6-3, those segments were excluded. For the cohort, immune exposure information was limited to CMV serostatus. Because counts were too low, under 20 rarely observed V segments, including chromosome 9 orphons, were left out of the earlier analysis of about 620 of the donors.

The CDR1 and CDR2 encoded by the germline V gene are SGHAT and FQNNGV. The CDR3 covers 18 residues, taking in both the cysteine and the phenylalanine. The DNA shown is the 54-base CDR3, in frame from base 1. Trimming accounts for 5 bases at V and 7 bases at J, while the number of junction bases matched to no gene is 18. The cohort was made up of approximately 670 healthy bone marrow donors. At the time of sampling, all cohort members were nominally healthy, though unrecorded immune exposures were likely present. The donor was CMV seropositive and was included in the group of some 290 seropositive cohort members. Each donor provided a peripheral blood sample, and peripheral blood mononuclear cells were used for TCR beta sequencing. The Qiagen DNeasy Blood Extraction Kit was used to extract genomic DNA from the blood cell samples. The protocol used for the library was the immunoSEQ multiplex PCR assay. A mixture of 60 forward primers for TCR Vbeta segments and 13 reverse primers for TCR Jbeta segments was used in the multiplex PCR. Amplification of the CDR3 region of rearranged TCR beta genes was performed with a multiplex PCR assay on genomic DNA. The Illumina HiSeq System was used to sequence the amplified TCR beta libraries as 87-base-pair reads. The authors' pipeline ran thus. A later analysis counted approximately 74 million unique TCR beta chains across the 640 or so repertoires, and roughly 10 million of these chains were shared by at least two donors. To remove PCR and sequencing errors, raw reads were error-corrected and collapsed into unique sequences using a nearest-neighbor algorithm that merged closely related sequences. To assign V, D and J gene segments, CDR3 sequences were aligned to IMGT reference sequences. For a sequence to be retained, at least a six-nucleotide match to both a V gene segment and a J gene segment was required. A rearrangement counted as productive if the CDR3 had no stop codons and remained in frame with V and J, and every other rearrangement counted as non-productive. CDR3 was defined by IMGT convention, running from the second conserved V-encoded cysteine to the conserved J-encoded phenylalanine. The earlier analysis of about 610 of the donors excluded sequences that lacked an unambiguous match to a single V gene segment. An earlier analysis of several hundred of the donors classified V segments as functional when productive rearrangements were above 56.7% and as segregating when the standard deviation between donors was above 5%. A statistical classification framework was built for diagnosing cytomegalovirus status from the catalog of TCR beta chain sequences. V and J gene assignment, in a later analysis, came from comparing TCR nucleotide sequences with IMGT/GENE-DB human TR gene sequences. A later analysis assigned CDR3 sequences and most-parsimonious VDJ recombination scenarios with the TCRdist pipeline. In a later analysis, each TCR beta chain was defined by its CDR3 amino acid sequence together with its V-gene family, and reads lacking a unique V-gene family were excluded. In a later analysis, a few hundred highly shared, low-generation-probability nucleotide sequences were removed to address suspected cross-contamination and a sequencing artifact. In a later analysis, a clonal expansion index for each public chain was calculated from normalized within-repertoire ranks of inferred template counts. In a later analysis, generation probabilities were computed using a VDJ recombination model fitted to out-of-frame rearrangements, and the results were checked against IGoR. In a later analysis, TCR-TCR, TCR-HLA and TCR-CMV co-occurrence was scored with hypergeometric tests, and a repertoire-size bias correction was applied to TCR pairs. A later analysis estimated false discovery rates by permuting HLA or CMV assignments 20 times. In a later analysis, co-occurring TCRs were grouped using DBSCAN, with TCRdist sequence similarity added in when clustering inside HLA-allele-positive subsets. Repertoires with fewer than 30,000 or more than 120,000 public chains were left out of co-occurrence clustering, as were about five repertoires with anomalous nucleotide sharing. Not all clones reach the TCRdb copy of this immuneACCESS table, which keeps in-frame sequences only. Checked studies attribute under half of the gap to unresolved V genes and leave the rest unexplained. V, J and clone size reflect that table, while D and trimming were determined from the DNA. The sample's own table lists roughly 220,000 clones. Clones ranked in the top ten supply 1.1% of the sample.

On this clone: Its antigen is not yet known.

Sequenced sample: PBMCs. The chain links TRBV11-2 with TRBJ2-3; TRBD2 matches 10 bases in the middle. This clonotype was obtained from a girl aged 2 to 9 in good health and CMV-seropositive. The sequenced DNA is TGTGCCAGCAGCCAGGATGGAAGTAGCGGGGGGTCACGATATACGCAGTATTTT. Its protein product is CASSQDGSSGGSRYTQYF.